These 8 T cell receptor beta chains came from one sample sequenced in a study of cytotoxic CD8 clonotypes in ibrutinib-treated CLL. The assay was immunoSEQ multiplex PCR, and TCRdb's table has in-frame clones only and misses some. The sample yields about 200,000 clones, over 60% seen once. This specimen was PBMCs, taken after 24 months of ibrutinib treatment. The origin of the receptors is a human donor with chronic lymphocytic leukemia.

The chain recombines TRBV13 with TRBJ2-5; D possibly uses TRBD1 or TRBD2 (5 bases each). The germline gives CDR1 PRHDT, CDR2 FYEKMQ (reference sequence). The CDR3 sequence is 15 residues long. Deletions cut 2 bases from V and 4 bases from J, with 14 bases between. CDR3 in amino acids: CASSLSLAGRETQYF. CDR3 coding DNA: TGTGCCAGCAGCTTAAGCTTGGCAGGGAGAGAGACCCAGTACTTC. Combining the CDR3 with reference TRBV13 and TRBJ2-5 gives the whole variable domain AAGVIQSPRHLIKEKRETATLKCYPIPRHDTVYWYQQGPGQDPQFLISFYEKMQSDKGSIPDRFSAQQFSDYHSELNMSSLELGDSALYFCASSLSLAGRETQYFGPGTRLLVL.

In DNA form, the CDR3 reads TGTGCCAGCAGTCAAGTGGGACAGCAAGAGACCCAGTACTTC. This translates into CASSQVGQQETQYF. The chain is built from TRBV25-1 and TRBJ2-5, with 7 bases identical to TRBD1. After removal of 5 bases from V and 2 bases from J, the junction contained 5 bases not matched to a gene. The CDR3 totals 14 residues. CDR1 is MGHDK, CDR2 SYGVNS, per germline.

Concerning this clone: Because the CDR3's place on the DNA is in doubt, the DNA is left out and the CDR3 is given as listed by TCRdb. This CDR3 is CASSLSVAAQPQHF. The chain links TRBV28 to TRBJ1-5. Germline CDR1 MDHEN, CDR2 SYDVKM. With termini counted, the CDR3 has 14 amino acids.

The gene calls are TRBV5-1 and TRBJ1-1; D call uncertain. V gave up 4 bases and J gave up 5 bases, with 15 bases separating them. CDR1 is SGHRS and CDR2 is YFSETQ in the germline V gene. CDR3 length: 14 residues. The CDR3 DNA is TGCGCCAGCAGCAGAGCTGGGATCTCGACTGAAGCTTTCTTT. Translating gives CASSRAGISTEAFF.

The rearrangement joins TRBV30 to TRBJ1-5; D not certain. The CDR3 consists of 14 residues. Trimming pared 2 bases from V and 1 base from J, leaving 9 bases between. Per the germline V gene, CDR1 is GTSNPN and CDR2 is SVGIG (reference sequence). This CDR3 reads CAWSSGLSNQPQHF. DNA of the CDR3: TGTGCCTGGAGTTCGGGTCTGAGCAATCAGCCCCAGCATTTT.

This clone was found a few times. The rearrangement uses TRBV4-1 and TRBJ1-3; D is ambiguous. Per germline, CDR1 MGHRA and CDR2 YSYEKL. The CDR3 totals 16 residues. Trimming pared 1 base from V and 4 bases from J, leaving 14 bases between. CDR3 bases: TGCGCCAGCAGCCAAGGTCCCCACGTCGTGGGAAACACCATATATTTT. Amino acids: CASSQGPHVVGNTIYF.

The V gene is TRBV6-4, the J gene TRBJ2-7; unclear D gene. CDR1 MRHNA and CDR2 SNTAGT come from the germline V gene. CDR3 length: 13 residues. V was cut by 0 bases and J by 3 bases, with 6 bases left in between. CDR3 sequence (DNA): TGTGCCAGCAGTGACTCGAATTTCTACGAGCAGTACTTC. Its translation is CASSDSNFYEQYF.

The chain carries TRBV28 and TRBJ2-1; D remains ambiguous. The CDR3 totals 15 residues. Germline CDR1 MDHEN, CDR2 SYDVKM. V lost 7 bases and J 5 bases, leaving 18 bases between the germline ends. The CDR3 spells CASTVPGRPDNEQFF. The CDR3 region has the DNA TGTGCCAGCACCGTCCCGGGCAGGCCCGACAATGAGCAGTTCTTC.